These T cell receptor beta chains were read from a single sample in a study of cytomegalovirus exposure and HLA in healthy donors. Method: immunoSEQ multiplex PCR; TCRdb's copy keeps in-frame clones and lacks some. The table records around 130,000 clones, about 80% of them present only once. The specimen sequenced was PBMCs. The receptor set was obtained from a man aged 25 to 40 in good health and CMV-seronegative. The conserved cysteine and the conserved F or W are not part of the CDR3 here. Each record gives: V gene, J gene, clone size, D gene, CDR3 protein. D genes are given only for firm matches. Not all rows give a size; the values are once, few, many and, for expanded clones, a class.

V: TRBV7-9; J: TRBJ1-1; size: once; D: TRBD1; CDR3: ASSLYPGGANTEAF
V: TRBV12-5; J: TRBJ2-2; size: .; D: TRBD1; CDR3: ASGLIATGDTGELF
V: TRBV7-9; J: TRBJ1-4; size: .; D: TRBD1; CDR3: ASSIDRGNEKLF
V: TRBV6-5; J: TRBJ1-5; size: .; D: .; CDR3: ASSYSGLNQPQN
V: TRBV30; J: TRBJ2-7; size: .; D: .; CDR3: AWGPGLPSREQY
V: TRBV29-1; J: TRBJ2-6; size: .; D: TRBD1; CDR3: SVSTGGAGANVLT
V: TRBV5-8; J: TRBJ1-4; size: .; D: .; CDR3: ASSFGGTTNEKLF
V: TRBV7-6; J: TRBJ2-3; size: .; D: .; CDR3: ASSLETSTDTQY
V: TRBV6-1; J: TRBJ1-1; size: .; D: .; CDR3: ASTRTAGNTEAF
V: TRBV9; J: TRBJ2-5; size: few; D: TRBD1; CDR3: ASNAGGETQY
V: TRBV18; J: TRBJ1-2; size: .; D: .; CDR3: ASSSLPGSQGYT
V: TRBV18; J: TRBJ1-1; size: .; D: .; CDR3: ASSPLRVADTQAF
V: TRBV19; J: TRBJ2-1; size: .; D: .; CDR3: ASSISRALSSYNEQF
V: TRBV6-5; J: TRBJ1-4; size: .; D: .; CDR3: ASSPNSMSLF
V: TRBV6-1; J: TRBJ1-5; size: .; D: .; CDR3: ASSDKGLLNQPQH
V: TRBV7-9; J: TRBJ1-1; size: .; D: .; CDR3: ASSPKSGWEGTEAF
V: TRBV29-1; J: TRBJ2-5; size: .; D: .; CDR3: SGTTGYQETQY
V: TRBV5-1; J: TRBJ2-3; size: .; D: .; CDR3: ASSLGLGDGDTQY
V: TRBV7-9; J: TRBJ2-5; size: .; D: TRBD1; CDR3: ASSRPLTDRALETQY
V: TRBV5-1; J: TRBJ2-6; size: .; D: .; CDR3: ASSSGSSSGANVLT
V: TRBV28; J: TRBJ2-7; size: .; D: .; CDR3: ASLERSPYEQY
V: TRBV7-2; J: TRBJ2-5; size: .; D: .; CDR3: ASSLGISGTQY
V: TRBV4-1; J: TRBJ1-5; size: .; D: .; CDR3: ASSQDPSGRQPQH